Presented here are 10 T cell receptor beta chains from one specimen sequenced in a study of Graves' ophthalmopathy and Graves' hyperthyroidism. The TCR beta CDR3 regions underwent amplification from RNA transcripts. HTBI-primed first-round RT-PCR preceded second-round multiplex PCR. TCRdb re-derived calls from the multiplex PCR reads in MiXCR, one entry per CDR3 protein. The sample consists of hundreds of thousands of distinct CDR3 sequences, 21% of them appearing once. What was sequenced was peripheral blood. These receptors were collected from a woman in her late teens or twenties with stable Graves' hyperthyroidism.

About this clonotype: Just one base apart from a much larger clone, this may be a read error. The chain couples TRBV11-2 to TRBJ2-4; weak D call: TRBD2 (5 bases). Germline CDR1 SGHAT, CDR2 FQNNGV. There are 15 residues in the CDR3. The DNA of the CDR3 is TGTGCCAGCGGAGCTATAATAGCGCAACTGAGGGAGCATTTCTTC. Translated: CASGAIIAQLREHFF.

This clonotype has ten or more counts. The chain joins TRBV6-2 or TRBV6-3 to TRBJ1-1; no firm D call. CDR1 and CDR2 (germline): MNHEY, SVGEGT. The CDR3 spans 13 residues. Deletions cut 6 bases from V and 2 bases from J, with 10 bases between. CDR3 sequence (DNA): TGTGCCAGCAGCTTTGACCTCAACACTGAAGCTTTCTTT. It encodes CASSFDLNTEAFF.

The gene calls are TRBV12-3 or TRBV12-4 and TRBJ2-7, with 8 nucleotides matching TRBD1. Germline trimming cut 3 bases from V and 7 bases from J; bases unmatched to any gene: 11. This CDR3 comprises 15 residues. The CDR3 loop reads CASSFVGDRGVEQYF. DNA of the CDR3: TGTGCCAGCAGTTTCGTGGGTGACAGGGGAGTAGAGCAGTACTTC.

This clonotype was recorded at least ten times. The chain recombines TRBV19 with TRBJ2-7; possibly TRBD1 or TRBD2 for D (5 bases each). Germline CDR1 LNHDA, CDR2 SQIVND (reference sequence). The germline V and J ends were trimmed by 7 bases and 5 bases, with 12 bases remaining between them. The CDR3 consists of 12 residues. In DNA form, the CDR3 reads TGTGCCAGTACGGGTCTGGGGGACGAGCAGTACTTC. It encodes CASTGLGDEQYF.

The sample holds many counts of this clonotype. V gene TRBV5-1 combines with J gene TRBJ1-2, with TRBD1 as a possible D gene (5 bases). This CDR3 comprises 14 residues. Per the germline V gene, CDR1 is SGHRS and CDR2 is YFSETQ. Trimming shortened V by 4 bases and J by 6 bases, and 16 bases separated the two germline ends. The CDR3 DNA sequence: TGCGCCAGCAGCCAGGACATCCCCGTAGATGGCTACACCTTC. This translates into CASSQDIPVDGYTF.

This clonotype was seen at least ten times. This chain uses TRBV12-3 or TRBV12-4 with TRBJ2-7; D is perhaps TRBD2 (5 bases). The CDR3 spans 15 residues. V was trimmed by 2 bases and J by 1 base, leaving 12 bases between them. CDR3 DNA sequence: TGTGCCAGCAGTTTATCTTTCCGGGAATCCTACGAGCAGTACTTC. Its protein product is CASSLSFRESYEQYF.

This clonotype was counted many times. The CDR3: CASSNVAGGYEQYF. The CDR3 DNA follows: TGTGCCAGTAGCAACGTAGCGGGAGGCTACGAGCAGTACTTC. The V and J genes are TRBV19 and TRBJ2-7, with 10 bases aligning to TRBD2. CDR1 is LNHDA and CDR2 is SQIVND in the germline V gene (reference sequence). The V and J ends lost 6 bases and 3 bases, in that order; junction bases with no gene match: 5. There are 14 residues in the CDR3.

This sequence joins TRBV28 and TRBJ1-6; the match to TRBD1 covers 11 bases. The CDR3 is 17 residues long. With V trimmed by 4 bases and J by 10 bases, 12 bases remained unmatched. Germline V gives CDR1 MDHEN, CDR2 SYDVKM. This chain's CDR3 is CASSSYWGQGEKSPLHF. The CDR3, as DNA: TGTGCCAGCAGTTCATATTGGGGACAGGGGGAAAAGTCACCCCTCCACTTT.

This clonotype was detected many times. The chain couples TRBV5-5 to TRBJ1-1; D perhaps matches TRBD1 (5 bases). The V end was cut by 0 bases, the J end by 3 bases, with 12 bases between. Germline CDR1 is SGHKS and CDR2 is YYEKEE (reference sequence). The CDR3 length is 15 residues. The CDR3 DNA reads TGTGCCAGCAGCTTGGAGGGGCGTCCCTACACTGAAGCTTTCTTT. Translated: CASSLEGRPYTEAFF.

Many counts were recorded for this clonotype. This chain links TRBV20-1 with TRBJ2-4; weak D call: TRBD2 (6 bases). The CDR3 consists of 11 residues. Germline loops: CDR1 DFQATT, CDR2 SNEGSKA (reference sequence). The germline V and J ends were trimmed by 5 bases and 7 bases, with 9 bases remaining between them. The CDR3, as DNA: TGCAGTGCTGGAGGGAGGAACATTCAGTACTTC. It yields the protein CSAGGRNIQYF.